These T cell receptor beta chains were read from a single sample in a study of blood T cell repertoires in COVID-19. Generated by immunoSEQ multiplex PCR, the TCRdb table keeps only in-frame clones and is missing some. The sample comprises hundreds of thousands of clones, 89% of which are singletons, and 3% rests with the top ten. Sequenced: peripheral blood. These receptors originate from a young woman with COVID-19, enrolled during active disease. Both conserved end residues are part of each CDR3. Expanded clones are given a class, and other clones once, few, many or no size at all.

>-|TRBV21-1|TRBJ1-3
CASSKRRRDYSGNTIYF
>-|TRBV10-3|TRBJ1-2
CAISESTGGAVDGYTF
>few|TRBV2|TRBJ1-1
CASSRQGDTEAFF
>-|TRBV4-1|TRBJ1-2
CASSRAGTGYDYGYTF
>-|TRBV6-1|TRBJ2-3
CASSEELRGQGRDTQYF
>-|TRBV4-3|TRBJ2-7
CASSQVSRGHEQYF
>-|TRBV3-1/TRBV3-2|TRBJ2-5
CASRPGQGLSETQYF
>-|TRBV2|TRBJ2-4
CASSSDRPAKNIQYF
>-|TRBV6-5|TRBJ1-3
CASSYSGRDSGNTIYF
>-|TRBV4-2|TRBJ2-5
CASSQEGRAGTAPGQETQYF
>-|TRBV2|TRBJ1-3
CASSGDGRNSGNTIYF
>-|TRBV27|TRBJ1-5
CASSFTGSNQPQHF
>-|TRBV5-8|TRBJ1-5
CASSFRDRTDSNQPQHF
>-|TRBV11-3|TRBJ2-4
CASSRISGRNIQYF
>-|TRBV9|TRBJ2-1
CASSPREGGSYNEQFF
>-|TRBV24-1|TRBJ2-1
CATSDFLDEQFF
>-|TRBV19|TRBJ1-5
CASSIDLSRVGNQPQHF
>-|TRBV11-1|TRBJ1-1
CASSLVKGTEAFF
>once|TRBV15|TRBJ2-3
CATSSWAGGLDTQYF
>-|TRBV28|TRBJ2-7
CASSPDPGQGYYEQYF
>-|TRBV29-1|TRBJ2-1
CSVEEPRGNEQFF
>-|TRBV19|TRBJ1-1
CASSTRDTLEAFF
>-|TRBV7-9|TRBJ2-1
CASSRDGGDEQFF
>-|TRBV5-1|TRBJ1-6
CASSLSSYNSPLHF
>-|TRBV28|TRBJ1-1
CASSPTPGQNTEAFF
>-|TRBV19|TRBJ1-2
CASSPATGESYGYTF
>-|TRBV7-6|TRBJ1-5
CASSLDRDQPQHF
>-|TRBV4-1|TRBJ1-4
CASSQDQNPGVPPEKLFF
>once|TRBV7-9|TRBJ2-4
CASSSTDRGHDIQYF
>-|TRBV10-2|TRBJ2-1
CASSESTLGSGRASEQFF
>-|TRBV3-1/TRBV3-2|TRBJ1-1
CASSEAGGEAFF
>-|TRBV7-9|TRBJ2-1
CASSSPFDRKNEQFF
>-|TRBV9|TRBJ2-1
CASSRSGRRDEQFF
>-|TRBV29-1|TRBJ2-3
CSVVGTSGGTDTQYF
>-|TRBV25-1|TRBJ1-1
CASSEVIQGPTEAFF
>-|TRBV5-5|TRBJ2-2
CASSKQGSGTGELFF
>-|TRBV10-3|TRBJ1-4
CATGQTNEKLFF
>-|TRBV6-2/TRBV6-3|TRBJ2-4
CASSTSRLAAIAKNIQYF
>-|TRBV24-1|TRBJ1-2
CATSDLRVRGGYTF